This T cell receptor (beta chain) derives from a study of response to subunit inactivated influenza vaccine. V lost 7 bases to trimming and J lost 2 bases; unmatched junction nucleotides: 7. The CDR3 has 15 amino acids. The V gene's germline CDR1 is SNHLY and CDR2 FYNNEI. TCRdb independently ran MiXCR on the RT-PCR reads; one entry per CDR3 protein. The profile covers 550,000 to 800,000 distinct CDR3 sequences, with approximately 13% appearing a single time and 6% to 8% taken by the ten largest. The rearrangement joins TRBV2 to TRBJ2-3, with 9 bases matching TRBD1. The input for sequencing was PBMCs from blood, taken around two weeks before vaccination. The sequence was obtained from a man aged 50 or older who received an inactivated influenza vaccine. The CDR3 is CASIRTGVDTDTQYF. Here the CDR3 DNA reads TGTGCCAGCATCAGGACAGGGGTTGACACAGATACGCAGTATTTT.